This TCR beta chain derives from a study of OX40 agonist ivuxolimab in advanced cancers. Background on the study: In this cohort, patients received ivuxolimab, an agonistic anti-OX40 (CD134) antibody.

Autoimmune disease history or systemic immunosuppression excluded patients. The germline CDR1 and CDR2 sequences are SGHDN and FVKESK. V was clipped by 4 bases and J by 9 bases; unmatched bases: 3. The CDR3 has 14 residues. Repertoires were generated with immunoSEQ multiplex PCR, while TCRdb's copy carries only in-frame clones and drops some. Of roughly 80,000 clones listed, approximately 86% were seen once; the top ten hold 0.7% to 0.9%. Sequenced material: CD4+ or CD8+ T cells sorted from blood, taken in a trial of the OX40 agonist ivuxolimab. The V and J genes are TRBV14 and TRBJ2-1; 13 nucleotides line up with TRBD2. The sequence came from an adult with an advanced solid tumor such as melanoma, head and neck, liver or kidney cancer. The CDR3 DNA follows: TGTGCCAGCAGCCGCGGACTAGCGGGAGCTGAGCAGTTCTTC. Amino acids: CASSRGLAGAEQFF. Full variable domain (outside the CDR3, taken from reference TRBV14 and TRBJ2-1): EAGVTQFPSHSVIEKGQTVTLRCDPISGHDNLYWYRRVMGKEIKFLLHFVKESKQDESGMPNNRFLAERTGGTYSTLKVQPAELEDSGVYFCASSRGLAGAEQFFGPGTRLTVL.